Listed below are T cell receptor beta chains from one sample, sequenced in a study of blood T cells in healthy people across ages. TCRdb itself ran the 5' RACE reads through MiXCR, one entry per CDR3 protein. The data hold about a million distinct CDR3 sequences, with about 48% observed a single time. Material for sequencing was blood. These receptors were obtained from a man aged 30 to 39 in good health. The CDR3 runs from the conserved cysteine through the conserved F or W. Each record gives: clone size, D gene, V gene, J gene, CDR3 DNA, CDR3 protein. D genes are given only for firm matches. Only part of the rows carry a size: once, few, many, or a class if the clone is expanded.

NA,TRBD2,TRBV4-1,TRBJ2-7,TGCGCCAGCAGCCAACTAAATTTAGCGGGGAACGAGCAGTACTTC,CASSQLNLAGNEQYF
few,TRBD1,TRBV29-1,TRBJ2-7,TGCAGCGTTTGGACAGGGTACGAGCAGTACTTC,CSVWTGYEQYF
few,NA,TRBV28,TRBJ1-2,TGTGCCAGCAGTTTAGCAGTGCTCTATGGCTACACCTTC,CASSLAVLYGYTF
NA,NA,TRBV4-1,TRBJ2-7,TGCGCCAGCGGAGAAGGGACCTACGAGCAGTACTTC,CASGEGTYEQYF
many,TRBD2,TRBV4-1,TRBJ2-7,TGCGCCAGCAGCCAGGGGGGGTCCTACGAGCAGTACTTC,CASSQGGSYEQYF
few,NA,TRBV4-2,TRBJ2-1,TGTGCCAGCAGCCTCGGGACCGACGGCAATGAGCAGTTCTTC,CASSLGTDGNEQFF
NA,NA,TRBV4-1,TRBJ1-5,TGCGCCAGCAGCCAAGAGGGGCAGGGGTTTTGGACCCAGCATTTT,CASSQEGQGFWTQHF
NA,NA,TRBV29-1,TRBJ2-7,TGCAGCGTTGGTATGGCGGGGTACGAGCAGTACTTC,CSVGMAGYEQYF
NA,TRBD2,TRBV27,TRBJ2-1,TGTGCCAGCGCGGGGTTAGCGGGGGGGCAGTACAATGAGCAGTTCTTC,CASAGLAGGQYNEQFF
NA,NA,TRBV27,TRBJ2-7,TGTGCCAGCAGTCCTTCAGTTAGTAGGGACGCCTACGAGCAGTACTTC,CASSPSVSRDAYEQYF
NA,NA,TRBV30,TRBJ1-5,TGTGCCTGGAGTGTAAATCGGGAGCCCCAGCATTTT,CAWSVNREPQHF
few,NA,TRBV9,TRBJ2-1,TGTGCCAGCAGCGGATACAGTAGTCCCTACAATGAGCAGTTCTTC,CASSGYSSPYNEQFF
NA,NA,TRBV7-9,TRBJ1-5,TGTGCCAGCAGCTTAGATACGGATCAGCCCCAGCATTTT,CASSLDTDQPQHF
NA,NA,TRBV24-1,TRBJ2-1,TGTGCCACCAGTGATTTAGGAGGCTGGGAGCAGTTCTTC,CATSDLGGWEQFF
NA,TRBD2,TRBV3-1,TRBJ2-7,TGTGCCAGCAGCCAAGCCTTAAGTGGGACTAGGGCGTACGAGCAGTACTTC,CASSQALSGTRAYEQYF
NA,NA,TRBV5-1,TRBJ2-4,TGCGCCAGCAGCCCTACCGAAACAGATCGCCAAAACATTCAGTACTTC,CASSPTETDRQNIQYF
NA,NA,TRBV3-1,TRBJ1-5,TGTGCCAGCAGCCAAGCGACGGGGACACCTAGCAATCAGCCCCAGCATTTT,CASSQATGTPSNQPQHF
NA,TRBD2,TRBV3-1,TRBJ2-7,TGTGTCAGCAGCCAAGGGCTAGCGGGGGTTACCTCCTACGAGCAGTACTTC,CVSSQGLAGVTSYEQYF
few,NA,TRBV7-2,TRBJ2-3,TGTGCCAGCAGCTGGTGGGACACAGCCTACACAGATACGCAGTATTTT,CASSWWDTAYTDTQYF
NA,NA,TRBV2,TRBJ1-5,TGTGCCAGCAGTGAAGTACAGGTCACTCAGCCCCAGCATTTT,CASSEVQVTQPQHF
few,TRBD2,TRBV4-1,TRBJ2-1,TGCGCCAGCAGCCAGGCAGAGATAGCGGGGTCCTACAATGAGCAGTTCTTC,CASSQAEIAGSYNEQFF
NA,TRBD2,TRBV7-8,TRBJ2-1,TGTGCCAGCAGCTTAGTAGCGGGGAATTACAATGAGCAGTTCTTC,CASSLVAGNYNEQFF